The 32 T cell receptor beta chains below were found in one sample sequenced in a study of molecular identifiers for immune sequencing clone quantification. TCRdb reanalysed the PCR reads using MiXCR and keeps one entry per CDR3 protein. The sample contains 55,000 to 75,000 distinct CDR3 sequences, around 20% of which appear only once. Material for sequencing was naive CD8+ T cells from blood, with Jurkat cell RNA spiked in. The sample's subset: FACS-sorted CD8+CD4-CCR7+CD45RA+ naive T cells. The receptor source for this set is a human donor in good health. Some libraries in this study had Jurkat cell RNA spiked in.

This clonotype was recorded a few times. The chain carries TRBV27 and TRBJ2-1; 16 bases align to TRBD2. J was trimmed by 4 bases and V by 4 bases; bases with no gene match: 7. The CDR3 is 18 amino acids. Germline V gene lookup returns CDR1 MNHEY and CDR2 SMNVEV (reference sequence). The CDR3 is CASSWGLAGGFLYNEQFF. For the CDR3, the DNA is TGTGCCAGCAGTTGGGGACTAGCGGGAGGGTTTCTTTACAATGAGCAGTTCTTC.

This clonotype was seen only a few times. The V call is TRBV6-2 or TRBV6-3, the J call TRBJ2-7; 13 bases match TRBD2. Germline loops: CDR1 MNHEY, CDR2 SVGEGT. The CDR3 has 17 amino acids. V shed 6 bases and J 6 bases; nucleotides not matched to a gene: 14. In nucleotides, the CDR3 is TGTGCCAGCAGCCCCGGGAAGATAACTAGCGGGAGGGTCGAGCAGTACTTC. This translates into CASSPGKITSGRVEQYF.

In its sample, this clonotype was seen many times. The V call is TRBV5-4, the J call TRBJ1-2; 7 positions agree with TRBD1. V lost 2 bases and J lost 14; bases outside the gene matches: 9. The germline V gene encodes CDR1 SGHNT and CDR2 YYREEE (reference sequence). CDR3 size: 12 residues. The CDR3 reads CASSFGTDPWTF. The CDR3 DNA reads TGTGCCAGCAGCTTCGGGACAGACCCTTGGACCTTC.

This clonotype has ten or more counts. The CDR3 sequence is CASSELEGGEPQHF. The CDR3 nucleotides read TGTGCCAGCAGTGAACTAGAAGGGGGGGAGCCCCAGCATTTT. The chain joins TRBV25-1 to TRBJ1-5; maybe TRBD1 (6 bases). This CDR3 has 14 residues. V was shortened by 2 bases and J by 8 bases, with 13 bases between the two germline ends. Germline V gene sequence: CDR1 MGHDK, CDR2 SYGVNS.

The table lists this clonotype with many counts. The CDR3 is CASSMGGAAPEAFF. The CDR3 DNA reads TGTGCCAGTAGTATGGGGGGCGCCGCCCCTGAAGCTTTCTTT. The chain is built from TRBV19 and TRBJ1-1; weak D call: TRBD1 (6 bases). Germline CDR1 is LNHDA and CDR2 is SQIVND (reference sequence). Trimming stripped 3 bases from V and 6 bases from J, with 14 bases between. The CDR3 runs to 14 residues.

CDR3 loop: CASSPPPGPTAVNEKLFF. The CDR3, as DNA: TGTGCCAGCTCACCACCACCGGGGCCGACGGCCGTAAATGAAAAACTGTTTTTT. The rearrangement joins TRBV18 to TRBJ1-4; possibly TRBD1 for D (5 bases). The length of the CDR3 is 18 residues. The germline V gene has CDR1 KGHSH and CDR2 LQKENI. V was shortened by 0 bases and J by 5 bases, with 19 bases between the two germline ends.

At least ten counts were recorded for this clonotype. V usage is TRBV28 and J usage is TRBJ2-4; D may be TRBD1 (5 bases). CDR3 length equals 16 residues. CDR1 is MDHEN, CDR2 SYDVKM, per germline. V shed 6 bases and J shed 9 bases, with 24 bases lying between them. Here the CDR3 DNA reads TGTGCCAGCAGCTCCCCTGGGGCTCTGAGGTTGGGCATTCAGTACTTC. This translates into CASSSPGALRLGIQYF.

The chain employs TRBV6-5 and TRBJ2-7; the D gene is possibly TRBD2 (5 bases). The V end was cut by 0 bases, the J end by 4 bases, with 10 bases between. The CDR3 has 14 amino acids. Germline lookup yields CDR1 MNHEY and CDR2 SVGAGI. The CDR3, as DNA: TGTGCCAGCAGTTACTCTATCAGCGGTTACGAGCAGTACTTC. Encoded protein: CASSYSISGYEQYF.

This clonotype has ten or more counts. The chain employs TRBV7-9 and TRBJ1-2; D is ambiguous. V gave up 5 bases and J gave up 7 bases, with 23 bases separating them. Germline CDR1 reads SEHNR; CDR2 reads FQNEAQ (reference sequence). This CDR3 contains 16 residues. The CDR3 nucleotides read TGTGCCAGCAGCCCCGAAGGAGGGTCGGAGCTATTTGGCTACACCTTC. Translated: CASSPEGGSELFGYTF. Full variable domain (outside the CDR3, taken from reference TRBV7-9 and TRBJ1-2): DTGVSQNPRHKITKRGQNVTFRCDPISEHNRLYWYRQTLGQGPEFLTYFQNEAQLEKSRLLSDRFSAERPKGSFSTLEIQRTEQGDSAMYLCASSPEGGSELFGYTFGSGTRLTVV.

In this sample, this clonotype turned up once. A much larger clone is a single base away; this may be a read error. The chain has TRBV3-1 and TRBJ2-5; no firm D call. The CDR3 spans 12 residues. Germline V gene lookup returns CDR1 LGHDT and CDR2 YNNKEL (reference sequence). Here the CDR3 reads CASSQTVEAQYF. The CDR3 region has the DNA TGTGCCAGCAGCCAAACGGTAGAGGCCCAGTACTTC.

V usage is TRBV5-6 and J usage is TRBJ2-7; D is possibly TRBD2 (6 bases). From germline, CDR1 is SGHDT and CDR2 YYEEEE. V was shortened by 3 bases and J by 1 base, with 14 bases between the two germline ends. This CDR3 comprises 15 residues. In DNA, the CDR3 is TGTGCCAGCAGCTCGGACGGGACTGGGTCCTACGAGCAGTACTTC. Amino acid sequence: CASSSDGTGSYEQYF.

V and J are TRBV29-1 and TRBJ2-7; 13 bases map to TRBD2. This CDR3 is 15 amino acids long. CDR1 is SQVTM, CDR2 ANQGSEA, per germline. The V segment lost 4 bases and the J segment 4 bases; nucleotides outside the gene matches: 7. The CDR3 sequence is CSVVAGTSGIYEQYF. For the CDR3, the DNA is TGCAGCGTTGTTGCCGGGACTAGCGGGATATACGAGCAGTACTTC.

In this sample, this clonotype turned up a few times. The V call is TRBV28, the J call TRBJ1-6; a weak D match, TRBD1 (6 bases). V lost 8 bases, J lost 10 bases, and 21 bases lay in between. CDR3 size: 15 residues. Germline V gene lookup returns CDR1 MDHEN and CDR2 SYDVKM. The chain's CDR3 is CASGSPLEGGSPLHF. The CDR3 DNA follows: TGTGCCAGCGGCTCGCCCCTGGAGGGGGGATCACCCCTCCACTTT.

The V call is TRBV12-3 or TRBV12-4, the J call TRBJ1-2; D uncertain. Between the trimmed V and J ends, which lost 2 bases and 7 bases, there was a span of 14 bases. The CDR3 contains 14 residues. CDR3: CASSLSPGGPGYTF. The DNA of the CDR3 is TGTGCCAGCAGTTTAAGTCCAGGTGGCCCTGGCTACACCTTC.

CDR3 sequence: CASSEARSGRSQETQYF. The CDR3, as DNA: TGTGCCAGCAGTGAAGCCCGAAGCGGGAGGTCCCAAGAGACCCAGTACTTC. The rearrangement uses TRBV2 and TRBJ2-5, with 9 bases aligning to TRBD2. The V and J ends lost 0 bases and 1 base, in that order; junction bases with no gene match: 6. The CDR3 has 17 residues. Germline CDR1 reads SNHLY; CDR2 reads FYNNEI.

This clonotype has a count of ten or more. The rearrangement uses TRBV6-5 and TRBJ2-6; D could derive from TRBD1 or TRBD2 (5 bases each). V lost 5 bases and J lost 4, with 18 bases in between. The CDR3 is made up of 17 amino acids. Germline-derived CDR1 and CDR2 are MNHEY and SVGAGI. The CDR3 is CASSELELGEGANVLTF. As DNA, the CDR3 is TGTGCCAGCAGTGAACTAGAACTAGGGGAGGGGGCCAACGTCCTGACTTTC.

This clonotype came up many times. The V and J genes are TRBV18 and TRBJ1-4; 11 bases match TRBD1. This CDR3 is built from 21 residues. Germline V gene data show CDR1 as KGHSH and CDR2 as LQKENI. V was clipped by 0 bases and J by 8 bases; unmatched bases: 20. CDR3 residues: CASSPPDTYIGTGGQGEKLFF. In DNA, the CDR3 is TGTGCCAGCTCACCACCAGACACGTATATCGGGACAGGGGGACAAGGAGAAAAACTGTTTTTT.

In its sample, this clonotype was seen a few times. One end of the junction does not line up with germline, which may come from a read error. The chain has TRBV15 and TRBJ2-4, with D possibly matching TRBD1 (6 bases). There are 12 residues in the CDR3. CDR1 is LNHNV, CDR2 YYDKDF, per germline (reference sequence). CDR3: CATMDSKNTQYF. DNA of the CDR3: TGTGCCACCATGGACAGCAAAAACACTCAGTACTTC.

This clonotype was counted many times. The chain recombines TRBV28 with TRBJ2-1, with a tentative D call TRBD2 (5 bases). The CDR3 totals 14 residues. Germline V gene data show CDR1 as MDHEN and CDR2 as SYDVKM. The germline V and J ends were trimmed by 1 base and 10 bases, with 14 bases remaining between them. The CDR3 sequence is CASSLSVRGGEQFF. The CDR3 nucleotides read TGTGCCAGCAGTTTATCGGTGAGAGGCGGGGAGCAGTTCTTC.

This sequence joins TRBV30 and TRBJ2-1; 7 bases map to TRBD1. CDR1 and CDR2 (germline): GTSNPN, SVGIG (reference sequence). This CDR3 is built from 16 residues. J lost 7 bases, V lost 1 base, and 13 bases had no gene match. CDR3 protein: CAWSAKGTATWNEQFF. CDR3 bases: TGTGCCTGGAGTGCAAAGGGGACAGCTACTTGGAATGAGCAGTTCTTC.

This clonotype was detected ten times or more. The rearrangement links TRBV27 to TRBJ1-1; TRBD1 matches at 9 bases. V lost 5 bases to trimming and J lost 0 bases; unmatched junction nucleotides: 7. The CDR3 loop spans 16 amino acids. In germline, CDR1 is MNHEY, CDR2 SMNVEV (reference sequence). CDR3 sequence: CASSPKTGGVNTEAFF. The DNA for the CDR3 is TGTGCCAGCAGTCCCAAGACAGGGGGGGTGAACACTGAAGCTTTCTTT.

This clonotype has ten or more counts. The V gene is TRBV5-6, the J gene TRBJ1-1; TRBD1 agrees at 12 bases. The CDR3 contains 14 residues. Germline CDR1 and CDR2: SGHDT and YYEEEE. V was clipped by 7 bases and J by 4 bases; unmatched bases: 5. CDR3 bases: TGTGCCAGCCGGGGGGGACAGGGGGCCACTGAAGCTTTCTTT. This encodes CASRGGQGATEAFF. Full variable domain (remainder filled in from reference TRBV5-6 and TRBJ1-1): DAGVTQSPTHLIKTRGQQVTLRCSPKSGHDTVSWYQQALGQGPQFIFQYYEEEERQRGNFPDRFSGHQFPNYSSELNVNALLLGDSALYLCASRGGQGATEAFFGQGTRLTVV.

Concerning this clonotype: This may stem from a read error, because a much larger clone lies one nucleotide away. The genes are TRBV7-9 and TRBJ2-7; D could derive from TRBD1 or TRBD2 (5 bases each). V lost 4 bases to trimming and J lost 8 bases, with 21 bases between them. Germline CDR1 reads SEHNR; CDR2 reads FQNEAQ (reference sequence). This CDR3 has 15 residues. CDR3 bases: TGTGCCAGCAGCTCCAGTATTGGGGGTGGGTACAAGCAGTACTTC. Translated: CASSSSIGGGYKQYF.

V usage is TRBV7-3 and J usage is TRBJ2-2; D ambiguous. CDR1 is SGHTA and CDR2 is FQGTGA in the germline V gene. The CDR3 spans 14 residues. Trimming removed 5 bases from V and 3 bases from J, with 10 bases in between. The CDR3 coding sequence is TGTGCCAGCAGCCCAATCGGGCACACCGGGGAGCTGTTTTTT. The encoded protein is CASSPIGHTGELFF.

This clonotype has only a few counts. This sequence joins TRBV19 and TRBJ2-1, with D perhaps TRBD2 (5 bases). Germline loops: CDR1 LNHDA, CDR2 SQIVND (reference sequence). The ends were cut back, 3 bases at V and 0 bases at J, with 9 bases in the middle. The CDR3 totals 15 residues. The CDR3 sequence is CASSMGGSSYNEQFF. CDR3 nucleotide sequence: TGTGCCAGTAGTATGGGTGGGAGCTCCTACAATGAGCAGTTCTTC.

This clonotype occurred a few times. This rearrangement joins TRBV6-2 or TRBV6-3 to TRBJ2-2; weak D call: TRBD1 (5 bases). Germline loops: CDR1 MNHEY, CDR2 SVGEGT. The CDR3 runs 14 residues. Trimming left V 2 bases short and J 3 bases short, with 7 bases between. The CDR3 region has the DNA TGTGCCAGCAGTTACCAACAGGACACCGGGGAGCTGTTTTTT. Its protein is CASSYQQDTGELFF.

CDR3 nucleotides: TGTGCCAGCAGCCGATCTCCGGGAAACTATGGCTACACCTTC. Protein: CASSRSPGNYGYTF. This chain links TRBV6-5 with TRBJ1-2; D call uncertain. V shed 6 bases and J shed 2 bases, with 13 bases lying between them. This CDR3 has 14 residues. Per germline, CDR1 MNHEY and CDR2 SVGAGI.

There are a few counts of this clonotype. The rearrangement links TRBV20-1 to TRBJ2-1; 9 positions agree with TRBD1. Looked up from germline, CDR1 is DFQATT and CDR2 is SNEGSKA (reference sequence). V lost 5 bases to trimming and J lost 2 bases; unmatched junction nucleotides: 4. The CDR3 length is 14 residues. Here the CDR3 reads CSAGQGPTYNEQFF. The CDR3 nucleotides are TGCAGTGCTGGACAGGGGCCAACCTACAATGAGCAGTTCTTC.

This clonotype was picked up many times. The V gene is TRBV24-1, the J gene TRBJ2-2; D may be TRBD2 (5 bases). Looked up from germline, CDR1 is KGHDR and CDR2 is SFDVKD. V lost 4 bases to trimming and J lost 3 bases, with 17 bases between them. The CDR3 is 17 amino acids. This CDR3 reads CATSDRPGEGYTGELFF. The CDR3 coding sequence is TGTGCCACCAGTGACCGGCCCGGGGAAGGGTACACCGGGGAGCTGTTTTTT.

This clonotype was detected many times. The rearrangement joins TRBV6-5 to TRBJ1-1; TRBD1 is a possible D gene (5 bases). This CDR3 is built from 15 residues. V lost 0 bases and J lost 8, with 16 bases in between. Looked up from germline, CDR1 is MNHEY and CDR2 is SVGAGI. The CDR3 region is CASSYSIEGNWEAFF. The DNA of the CDR3 is TGTGCCAGCAGTTACTCCATTGAGGGGAATTGGGAAGCTTTCTTT.

This clonotype was seen at least ten times. This sequence joins TRBV7-9 and TRBJ1-5; D is perhaps TRBD1 (6 bases). V was shortened by 5 bases and J by 6 bases, with 14 bases between the two germline ends. The CDR3 has 14 residues. The germline V gene has CDR1 SEHNR and CDR2 FQNEAQ (reference sequence). CDR3 DNA: TGTGCCAGCAGCCCATCTGGGGGCAGTCAGCCCCAGCATTTT. This sequence encodes CASSPSGGSQPQHF.

There are many counts of this clonotype. CDR3 DNA sequence: TGCGCCAGCAGCCAAGTGAGGGGCTACGAGCAGTACTTC. This translates into CASSQVRGYEQYF. The chain joins TRBV4-1 to TRBJ2-7; D possibly uses TRBD1 or TRBD2 (5 bases each). V lost 1 base to trimming and J lost 3 bases, with 7 bases between them. Looked up from germline, CDR1 is MGHRA and CDR2 is YSYEKL. The CDR3 is made up of 13 amino acids.